The entry that follows covers one T cell receptor (beta chain) sequence. The antigen it binds to is not known. No much larger clone is present one base from it, and per-base qualities are unavailable. The sample was run on an Illumina HiSeq 1500. TCRdb passed the public sequencing reads through fastp at Q25 and MiXCR, retaining productive beta sequences. Entries that share a CDR3 protein sequence are merged under the most common genes and DNA. Across this sample there are under 50,000 distinct CDR3 sequences, with 20% to 25% seen only once. The top ten clonotypes cover roughly 18% of the sample. This sample was taken from a study of T cell repertoires in cytomegalovirus infection (dated by TCRdb to about 2019). Regarding the research as a whole: Donor HLA type was relevant to the analysis, as public TCR beta signatures indicated carriage of CMV infection together with the matching HLA type.

The germline V gene yields MNHEY for CDR1 and SVGEGT for CDR2. V is clipped by 1 base and J by 4 bases, and the sequence between their germline boundaries is 7 bases long. The CDR3 numbers 13 residues from cysteine through phenylalanine. CDR3 DNA only is kept here, 39 bases in frame from base 1. The full study reports these points: In the ex vivo response, HLA-C-restricted CMV-specific TCR beta clonotypes were dominant, and in two of eight donors the single most frequent clonotype came from this HLA-C-restricted group. In both this cohort and an independent cohort of some 350 donors, the cumulative frequency of public TCR beta family members distinguished carriers of CMV infection plus the relevant HLA type.

This clonotype originated in a human donor in good health (CMV status not recorded). Some clones in this sample may be carry-over from other donors' samples. The sequenced material came from PBMCs, sequenced either directly or after in vitro stimulation (not recorded which). This chain joins TRBV6-2 or TRBV6-3 to TRBJ1-1, with an unclear D gene assignment. The DNA sequence follows: TGTGCCAGCAGTTACTGGGCGATCACTGAAGCTTTCTTT. Its protein product is CASSYWAITEAFF.